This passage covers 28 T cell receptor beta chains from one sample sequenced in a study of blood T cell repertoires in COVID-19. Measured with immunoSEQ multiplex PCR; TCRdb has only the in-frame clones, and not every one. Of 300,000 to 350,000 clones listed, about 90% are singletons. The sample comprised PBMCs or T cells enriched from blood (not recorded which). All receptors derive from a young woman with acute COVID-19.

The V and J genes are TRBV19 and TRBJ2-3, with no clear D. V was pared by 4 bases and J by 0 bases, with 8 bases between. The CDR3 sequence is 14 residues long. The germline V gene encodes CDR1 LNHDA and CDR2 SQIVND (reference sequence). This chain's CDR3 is CASSNAASTDTQYF. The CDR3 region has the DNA TGTGCCAGTAGTAACGCAGCGAGCACAGATACGCAGTATTTT.

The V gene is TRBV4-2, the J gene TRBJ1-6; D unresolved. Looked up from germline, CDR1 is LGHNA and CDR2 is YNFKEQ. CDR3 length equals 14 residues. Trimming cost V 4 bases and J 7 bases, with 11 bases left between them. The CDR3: CASSPRGRNSPLHF. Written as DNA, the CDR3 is TGTGCCAGCAGCCCCCGAGGGAGGAATTCACCCCTCCACTTT.

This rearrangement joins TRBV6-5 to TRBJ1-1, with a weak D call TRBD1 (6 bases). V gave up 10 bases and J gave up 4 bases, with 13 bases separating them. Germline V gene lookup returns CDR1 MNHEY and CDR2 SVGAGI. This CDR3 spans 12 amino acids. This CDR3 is CATYIRGTEAFF. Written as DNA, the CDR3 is TGTGCCACCTACATCAGGGGCACTGAAGCTTTCTTT.

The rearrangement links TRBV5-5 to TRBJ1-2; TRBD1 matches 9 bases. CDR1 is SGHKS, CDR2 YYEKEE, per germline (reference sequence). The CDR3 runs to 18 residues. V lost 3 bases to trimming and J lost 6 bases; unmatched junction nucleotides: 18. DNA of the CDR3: TGTGCCAGCAGCTGGACCCCCCCCACAGGGGGCGCGTCTGATGGCTACACCTTC. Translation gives CASSWTPPTGGASDGYTF.

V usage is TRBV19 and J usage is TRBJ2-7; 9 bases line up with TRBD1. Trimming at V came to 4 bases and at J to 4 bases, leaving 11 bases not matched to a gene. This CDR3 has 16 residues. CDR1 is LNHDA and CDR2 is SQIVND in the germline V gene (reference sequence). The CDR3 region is CASSKPPGQGLYEQYF. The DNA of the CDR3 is TGTGCCAGTAGTAAACCCCCGGGACAGGGTTTGTACGAGCAGTACTTC.

Here the CDR3 DNA reads TGTGCCAGCAGCCAGGGGGGAAACTATGGCTACACCTTC. Translated: CASSQGGNYGYTF. This chain uses TRBV14 with TRBJ1-2, with D possibly matching TRBD1 (5 bases). From germline, CDR1 is SGHDN and CDR2 FVKESK. The V gene lost 3 bases and the J gene lost 2 bases, with 7 bases spanning the gap. The CDR3 runs 13 residues.

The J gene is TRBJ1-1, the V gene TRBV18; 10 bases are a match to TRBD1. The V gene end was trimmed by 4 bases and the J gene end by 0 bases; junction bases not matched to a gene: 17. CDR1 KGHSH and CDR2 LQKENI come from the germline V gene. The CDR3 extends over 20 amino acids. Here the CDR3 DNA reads TGTGCCAGCTCACGCCAAGCGGGACAGGGGATTGGGGCAGTGAACACTGAAGCTTTCTTT. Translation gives CASSRQAGQGIGAVNTEAFF.

The CDR3 region is CAWSPGTGGYGYTF. The CDR3 nucleotides read TGTGCCTGGAGTCCCGGGACAGGGGGCTATGGCTACACCTTC. The chain has TRBV30 and TRBJ1-2, with 11 bases fitting TRBD1. The V gene's germline CDR1 is GTSNPN and CDR2 SVGIG (reference sequence). The J segment lost 4 bases and the V segment lost 2 bases, leaving 3 bases of the junction unmatched. This CDR3 is built from 14 residues.

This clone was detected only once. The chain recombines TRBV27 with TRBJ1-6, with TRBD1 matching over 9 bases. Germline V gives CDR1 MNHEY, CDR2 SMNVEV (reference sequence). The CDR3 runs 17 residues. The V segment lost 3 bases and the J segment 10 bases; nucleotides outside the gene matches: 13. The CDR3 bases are TGTGCCAGCAGTTTTGTCTACAGGGGGCCTTTGGGGTCACCCCTCCACTTT. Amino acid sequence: CASSFVYRGPLGSPLHF.

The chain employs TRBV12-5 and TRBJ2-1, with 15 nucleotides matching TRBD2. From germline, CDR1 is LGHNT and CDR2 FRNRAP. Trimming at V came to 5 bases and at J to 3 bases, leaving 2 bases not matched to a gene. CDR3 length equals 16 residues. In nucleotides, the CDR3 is TGTGCTAGTGGTGGACTAGCGGGAGGGAACTACAATGAGCAGTTCTTC. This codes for CASGGLAGGNYNEQFF.

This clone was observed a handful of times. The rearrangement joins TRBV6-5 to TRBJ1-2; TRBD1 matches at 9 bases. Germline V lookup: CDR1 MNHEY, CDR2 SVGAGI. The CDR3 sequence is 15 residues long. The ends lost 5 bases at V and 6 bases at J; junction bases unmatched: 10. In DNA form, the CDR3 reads TGTGCCAGCAGTAGAACCGGGACAGGGTCAGATGGCTACACCTTC. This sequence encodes CASSRTGTGSDGYTF.

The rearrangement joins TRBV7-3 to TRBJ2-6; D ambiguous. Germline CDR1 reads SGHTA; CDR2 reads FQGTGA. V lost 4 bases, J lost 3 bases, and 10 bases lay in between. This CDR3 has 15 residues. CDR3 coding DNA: TGTGCCAGCAGCTCCCGTGGTAGTGGGGCCAACGTCCTGACTTTC. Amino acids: CASSSRGSGANVLTF.

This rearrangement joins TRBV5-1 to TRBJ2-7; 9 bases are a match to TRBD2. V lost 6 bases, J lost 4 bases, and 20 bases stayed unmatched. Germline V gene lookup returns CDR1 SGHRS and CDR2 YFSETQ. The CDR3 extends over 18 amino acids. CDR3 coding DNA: TGCGCCAGCACGGCAACCGTAGCGGGAGATTTAGGTATGTACGAGCAGTACTTC. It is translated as CASTATVAGDLGMYEQYF.

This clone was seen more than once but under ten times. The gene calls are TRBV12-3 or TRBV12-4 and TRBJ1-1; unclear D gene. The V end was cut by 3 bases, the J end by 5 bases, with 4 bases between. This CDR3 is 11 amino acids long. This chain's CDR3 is CASSFQTEAFF. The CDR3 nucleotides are TGTGCCAGCAGTTTTCAGACTGAAGCTTTCTTT.

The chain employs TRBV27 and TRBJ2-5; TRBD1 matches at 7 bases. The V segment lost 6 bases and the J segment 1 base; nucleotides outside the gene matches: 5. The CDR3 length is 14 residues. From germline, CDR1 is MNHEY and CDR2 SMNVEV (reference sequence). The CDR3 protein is CASRNRGSQETQYF. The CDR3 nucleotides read TGTGCCAGCAGAAACAGGGGTTCCCAAGAGACCCAGTACTTC.

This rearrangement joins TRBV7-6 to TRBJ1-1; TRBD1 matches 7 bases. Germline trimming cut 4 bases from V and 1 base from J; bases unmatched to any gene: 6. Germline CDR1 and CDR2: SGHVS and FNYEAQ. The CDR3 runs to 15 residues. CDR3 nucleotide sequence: TGTGCCAGCAGCTCGTCCCGGGACAGGAACACTGAAGCTTTCTTT. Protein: CASSSSRDRNTEAFF.

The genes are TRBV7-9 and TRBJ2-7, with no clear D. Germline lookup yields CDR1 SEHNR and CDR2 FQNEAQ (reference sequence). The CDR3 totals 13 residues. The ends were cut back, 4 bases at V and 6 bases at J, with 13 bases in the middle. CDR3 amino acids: CASSSPLLSEQYF. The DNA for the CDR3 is TGTGCCAGCAGCTCCCCACTTCTATCCGAGCAGTACTTC.

The CDR3 bases are TGTGCCAGCAGTCCTCAGGGACTAAACATTCAGTACTTC. Protein: CASSPQGLNIQYF. V gene TRBV28 combines with J gene TRBJ2-4; perhaps TRBD2 as D (6 bases). Germline CDR1 MDHEN, CDR2 SYDVKM. V shed 5 bases and J shed 6 bases, with 11 bases lying between them. This CDR3 has 13 amino acids.

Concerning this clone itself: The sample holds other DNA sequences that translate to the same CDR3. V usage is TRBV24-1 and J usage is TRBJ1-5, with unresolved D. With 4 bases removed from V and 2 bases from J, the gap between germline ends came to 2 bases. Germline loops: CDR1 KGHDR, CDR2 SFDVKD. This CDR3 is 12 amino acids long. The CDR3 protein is CATSDGNQPQHF. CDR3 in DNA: TGTGCCACCAGTGACGGCAATCAGCCCCAGCATTTT.

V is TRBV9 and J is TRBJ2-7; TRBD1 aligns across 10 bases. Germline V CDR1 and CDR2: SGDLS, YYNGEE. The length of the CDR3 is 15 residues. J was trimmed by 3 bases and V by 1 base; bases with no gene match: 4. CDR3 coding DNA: TGTGCCAGCAGCGTAACGGGACAGGGGCACTACGAGCAGTACTTC. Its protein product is CASSVTGQGHYEQYF.

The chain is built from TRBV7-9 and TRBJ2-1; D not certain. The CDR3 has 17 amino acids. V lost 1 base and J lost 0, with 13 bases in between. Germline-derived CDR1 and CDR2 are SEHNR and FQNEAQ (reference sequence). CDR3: CASSLEATHGSYNEQFF. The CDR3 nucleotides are TGTGCCAGCAGCTTAGAGGCGACTCATGGCTCCTACAATGAGCAGTTCTTC.

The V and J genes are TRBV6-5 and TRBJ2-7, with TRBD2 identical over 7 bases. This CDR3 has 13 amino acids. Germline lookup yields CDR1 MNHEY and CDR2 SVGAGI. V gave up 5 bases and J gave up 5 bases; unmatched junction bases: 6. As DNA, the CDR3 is TGTGCCAGCAGTACCGGGACTAAAGACGAGCAGTACTTC. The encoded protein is CASSTGTKDEQYF.

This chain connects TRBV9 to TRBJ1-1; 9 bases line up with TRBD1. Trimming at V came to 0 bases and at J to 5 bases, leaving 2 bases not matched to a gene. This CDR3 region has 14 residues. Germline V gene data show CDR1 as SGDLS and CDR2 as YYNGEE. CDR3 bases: TGTGCCAGCAGCGTAGAGGGACAGGGAACTGAAGCTTTCTTT. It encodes CASSVEGQGTEAFF.

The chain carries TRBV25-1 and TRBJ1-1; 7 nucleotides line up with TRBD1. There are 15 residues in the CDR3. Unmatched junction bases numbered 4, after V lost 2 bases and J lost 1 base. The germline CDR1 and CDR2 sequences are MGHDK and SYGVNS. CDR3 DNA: TGTGCCAGCAGTGAAATTTACAGGGGGAACACTGAAGCTTTCTTT. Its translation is CASSEIYRGNTEAFF.

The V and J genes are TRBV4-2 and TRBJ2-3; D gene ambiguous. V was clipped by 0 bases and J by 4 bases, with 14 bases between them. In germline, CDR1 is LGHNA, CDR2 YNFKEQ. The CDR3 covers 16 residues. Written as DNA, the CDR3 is TGTGCCAGCAGCCAAGAGTCTAACCTCAATGCAGATACGCAGTATTTT. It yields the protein CASSQESNLNADTQYF.

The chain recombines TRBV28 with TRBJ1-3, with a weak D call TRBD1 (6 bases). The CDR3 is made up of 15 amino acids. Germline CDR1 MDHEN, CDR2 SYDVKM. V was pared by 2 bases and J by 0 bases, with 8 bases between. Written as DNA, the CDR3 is TGTGCCAGCAGTTTAATGACAGGCTCTGGAAACACCATATATTTT. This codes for CASSLMTGSGNTIYF.

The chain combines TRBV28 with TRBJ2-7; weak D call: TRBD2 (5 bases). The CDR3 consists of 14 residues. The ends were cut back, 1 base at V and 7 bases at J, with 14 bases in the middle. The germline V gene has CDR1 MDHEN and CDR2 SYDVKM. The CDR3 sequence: CASSLSRPSGEQYF. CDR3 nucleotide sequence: TGTGCCAGCAGTTTATCTCGGCCGTCGGGAGAGCAGTACTTC.

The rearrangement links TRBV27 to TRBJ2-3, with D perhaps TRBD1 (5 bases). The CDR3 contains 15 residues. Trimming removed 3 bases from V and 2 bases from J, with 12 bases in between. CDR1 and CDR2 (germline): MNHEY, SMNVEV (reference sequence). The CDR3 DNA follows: TGTGCCAGCAGTTTTTGGGGCGGTTCCACAGATACGCAGTATTTT. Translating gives CASSFWGGSTDTQYF.